A selection of T cell receptor beta chains follows, all from one sample in a study of blood T cells in healthy people across ages. TCRdb ran MiXCR on the 5' RACE reads and lists one entry per CDR3 protein. The sample contains approximately 730,000 distinct CDR3 sequences, about 55% of which appear only once. The sequencing input was blood. These receptors all stem from a man older than 75 in good health. The CDR3 runs from the conserved cysteine through the conserved F or W. D genes are given only for firm matches. Rows give clone size only sometimes, using once, few, many, or a class for an expanded clone.

size: .
V: TRBV20-1
J: TRBJ2-5
D: TRBD2
DNA: TGCAGTGCTAGAACCGCTAGCGGAGGTCCCCTCCAAGAGACCCAGTACTTC
CDR3: CSARTASGGPLQETQYF

size: few
V: TRBV5-1
J: TRBJ2-1
D: .
DNA: TGCGCCAGCAGCTTGAGCACACAAGGAGAGCAGCAGTTCTTC
CDR3: CASSLSTQGEQQFF

size: .
V: TRBV20-1
J: TRBJ2-1
D: TRBD2
DNA: TGCAGTGCTACGGGCGGGGAGGGCAGGTACAATAAGCAGTTCTTC
CDR3: CSATGGEGRYNKQFF

size: .
V: TRBV10-3
J: TRBJ1-6
D: .
DNA: TGTGCCATCAGTGAGTCGTCAGGGTTGTCCTCACCCCTCCACTTT
CDR3: CAISESSGLSSPLHF

size: .
V: TRBV7-3
J: TRBJ2-1
D: TRBD2
DNA: TGTGCCAGCAGCACTAGGGGACTAGCGGGAGGAAACTCCTACAATGAGCAGTTCTTC
CDR3: CASSTRGLAGGNSYNEQFF

size: .
V: TRBV3-1
J: TRBJ1-5
D: .
DNA: TGTGCCAGCAGCAGGGGGGTGGATCAGCCCCAGCATTTT
CDR3: CASSRGVDQPQHF

size: few
V: TRBV6-2/TRBV6-3
J: TRBJ1-1
D: .
DNA: TGTGCCAGCAGTTACGAGGAGATGAACACTGAAGCTTTCTTT
CDR3: CASSYEEMNTEAFF

size: .
V: TRBV10-3
J: TRBJ1-5
D: .
DNA: TGTGCCATCAGTGACCGGACGGGCAATCAGCCCCGGCATTTT
CDR3: CAISDRTGNQPRHF

size: few
V: TRBV4-1
J: TRBJ2-5
D: TRBD1
DNA: TGCGCCAGCAGCCAAGGGAGGTGGCAGGGACAGGGTCCCCAAGAGACCCAGTACTTC
CDR3: CASSQGRWQGQGPQETQYF

size: .
V: TRBV25-1
J: TRBJ2-1
D: .
DNA: TGTGCCAGCAGTGAATCGGGCTTGAAGGAGCAGTTCTTC
CDR3: CASSESGLKEQFF

size: .
V: TRBV6-1
J: TRBJ1-2
D: TRBD1
DNA: TGTGCCAGCAGTGAAAGGACAGGGGGCCTCTATGGCTACACCTTC
CDR3: CASSERTGGLYGYTF

size: .
V: TRBV4-3
J: TRBJ2-5
D: TRBD1
DNA: TGCGCCAGCAGCCAAACAGGGGAAGAGACCCAGTACTTC
CDR3: CASSQTGEETQYF

size: .
V: TRBV20-1
J: TRBJ2-7
D: .
DNA: TGCAGTGCTGGACCACAGTCCTACGAGCAGTACTTC
CDR3: CSAGPQSYEQYF

size: .
V: TRBV12-3/TRBV12-4
J: TRBJ2-1
D: TRBD1
DNA: TGTGCCAGCAGTACGGGACAGGGAGCCCTCAATGAGCAGTTCTTC
CDR3: CASSTGQGALNEQFF

size: .
V: TRBV12-3/TRBV12-4
J: TRBJ2-1
D: TRBD2
DNA: TGTGCCAGCAGACTCGAGCTAGCGGAGCCGGCAGCCATTGAGCAGTTCTTC
CDR3: CASRLELAEPAAIEQFF

size: .
V: TRBV5-1
J: TRBJ2-1
D: .
DNA: TGCGCCAGCAGAGAGGGGCGGGAGACAGGTGAGCAGTTCTTC
CDR3: CASREGRETGEQFF

size: .
V: TRBV20-1
J: TRBJ1-2
D: .
DNA: TGCAGTGCCCTAGGCGGCAGTAAGATTTTCGCCGGAGCCTACTATGGCTACACCTTC
CDR3: CSALGGSKIFAGAYYGYTF

size: .
V: TRBV12-3/TRBV12-4
J: TRBJ1-2
D: .
DNA: TGTGCCAGCAGTGGGCGGCGGGGAGACTATGACTACACCTTC
CDR3: CASSGRRGDYDYTF

size: .
V: TRBV5-1
J: TRBJ2-7
D: TRBD1
DNA: TGCGCCAGCAGCCTTTTCGACAGGGGGAGCTCCTACGAGCAGTACTTC
CDR3: CASSLFDRGSSYEQYF

size: .
V: TRBV20-1
J: TRBJ1-4
D: TRBD1
DNA: TGCAGTGCTGGTTGGACAGGAGGTGAAAAACTGTTTTTT
CDR3: CSAGWTGGEKLFF

size: .
V: TRBV6-6
J: TRBJ1-1
D: TRBD1
DNA: TGTGCCAGCAGTCCCGGGACAGCCTATGAAGCTTTCTTT
CDR3: CASSPGTAYEAFF

size: few
V: TRBV7-9
J: TRBJ2-5
D: .
DNA: TGTGCCAGCAGCTTAAGACCCCTAGCGGAGCAGGGGAGAGAGACCCAGTACTTC
CDR3: CASSLRPLAEQGRETQYF

size: .
V: TRBV6-6
J: TRBJ2-7
D: TRBD1
DNA: TGTGCCAGCAGAGACCGGCGACAGGGTTCCTACGAGCAGTACTTC
CDR3: CASRDRRQGSYEQYF

size: .
V: TRBV20-1
J: TRBJ2-1
D: .
DNA: TGCAGTGCTCTAACTCCGGGCCAAGTATCCTACAATGAGCAGTTCTTC
CDR3: CSALTPGQVSYNEQFF

size: .
V: TRBV12-3/TRBV12-4
J: TRBJ2-7
D: TRBD1
DNA: TGTGCCAGCAGTCCCCGGGACAGGGATACCGAGCAGTACTTC
CDR3: CASSPRDRDTEQYF

size: .
V: TRBV9
J: TRBJ2-6
D: TRBD2
DNA: TGTGCCAGCAGCGAGCGGGGCTCTGGGGCCAACGTCCAGACTTTC
CDR3: CASSERGSGANVQTF

size: .
V: TRBV5-4
J: TRBJ2-7
D: TRBD1
DNA: TGTGCCAGCAGCTTCCTAGGACAGGGAAACGAGCAGTACTTC
CDR3: CASSFLGQGNEQYF

size: .
V: TRBV7-9
J: TRBJ2-7
D: .
DNA: TGTGCCAGCAGCCCCGTTACAGGGATTTTGAGGGAGCAGTACTTC
CDR3: CASSPVTGILREQYF

size: .
V: TRBV2
J: TRBJ2-3
D: TRBD2
DNA: TGTGCCAGCAGTAATTTAGCGGGAGCGGACGGCGATACGCAGTATTTT
CDR3: CASSNLAGADGDTQYF

size: .
V: TRBV20-1
J: TRBJ1-1
D: .
DNA: TGCAGTGCCAGGAGGACAGACCAGTTTGCTTTCTTT
CDR3: CSARRTDQFAFF

size: .
V: TRBV10-1
J: TRBJ2-7
D: TRBD2
DNA: TGCGCCAGCAGTTCTCGACTAGCGGGAATCGATTACGAGCAGTACTTC
CDR3: CASSSRLAGIDYEQYF